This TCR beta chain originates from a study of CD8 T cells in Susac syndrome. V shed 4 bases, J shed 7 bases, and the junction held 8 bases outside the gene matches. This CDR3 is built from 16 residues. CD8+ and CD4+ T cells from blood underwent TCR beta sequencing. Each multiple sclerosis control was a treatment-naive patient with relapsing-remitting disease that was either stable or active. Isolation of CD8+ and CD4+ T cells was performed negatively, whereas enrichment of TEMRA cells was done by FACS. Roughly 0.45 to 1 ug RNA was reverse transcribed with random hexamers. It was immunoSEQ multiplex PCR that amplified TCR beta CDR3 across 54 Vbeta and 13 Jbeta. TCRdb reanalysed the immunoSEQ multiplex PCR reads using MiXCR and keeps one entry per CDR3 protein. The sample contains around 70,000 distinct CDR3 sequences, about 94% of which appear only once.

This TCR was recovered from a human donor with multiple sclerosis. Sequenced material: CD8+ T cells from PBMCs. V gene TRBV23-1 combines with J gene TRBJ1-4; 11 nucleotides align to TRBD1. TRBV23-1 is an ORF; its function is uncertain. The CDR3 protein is CASSRSTGTGGEKLFF. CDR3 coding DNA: TGCGCCAGCAGTCGGTCAACTGGGACAGGGGGTGAAAAACTGTTTTTT.